This record looks at one T cell receptor beta chain sequence and its context. Its matching antigen is unknown. Time point in this sample: week 23, last vaccination. Alongside topical imiquimod, each dose of vaccine comprised 300 ug of mutant IDH1 20-mer peptide. The method was immunoSEQ multiplex PCR; TCRdb's version includes in-frame clones alone and lacks a portion of them. The sample holds 40,000 to 45,000 clones, around 84% seen once. This sample is part of a study of a mutant IDH1 vaccine in newly diagnosed glioma. Background on the study: Patients began vaccination 4-6 weeks after radiotherapy alone, or with temozolomide cycles.

The germline CDR1 and CDR2 sequences are LNHDA and SQIVND (reference sequence). The CDR3 runs 15 residues. The junction had 2 bases not matched to a gene; V was cut back by 3 bases and J by 1 base. The specimen was PBMCs, collected from a glioma patient whose treatment included an IDH1 peptide vaccine. V is TRBV19 and J is TRBJ2-2, with TRBD2 matching over 7 bases. The TCR was taken from a woman between 18 and 29 years old with glioma. Some clones in this sample may be carry-over from other donors' samples. The CDR3 sequence: CASSILAVNTGELFF. Written as DNA, the CDR3 is TGTGCCAGTAGTATTCTAGCGGTGAACACCGGGGAGCTGTTTTTT.